The TCR beta chain described here comes from a study of identical twins. This clonotype was found a few times. Its target is unknown. A universal primer binding site was introduced by template switching. The final cDNA contained unique molecular identifiers. TCRdb re-analysed the 5' RACE reads in MiXCR, keeping a single row per CDR3 protein. The table lists about 260,000 distinct CDR3 sequences, approximately 7% of them singletons, with under 4% in the top ten. V shed 5 bases and J 4 bases; nucleotides not matched to a gene: 10. Germline V gene data show CDR1 as MNHEY and CDR2 as SMNVEV (reference sequence). This CDR3 comprises 15 residues. General study points: Insertions ran lower in abundant cord blood beta clonotypes, though not in memory repertoires. Where beta out-of-frame sequences were concerned, excess twin sharing was weaker.

These records were also assigned to another study, of yellow fever vaccine responses in identical twins. That work states: Twins reportedly mounted vaccine T cell responses that seemed partly convergent, partly personalized.

Sequencing used memory (CD45RO+) T cells sorted from blood. This clonotype originated in a woman aged 18 to 35 in good health. The chain employs TRBV27 and TRBJ1-2; 7 positions agree with TRBD1. The CDR3 DNA reads as TGTGCCAGCAGTCCTAGAGACAGGGCAACCTATGGCTACACCTTC. Translated: CASSPRDRATYGYTF.